The rows below give T cell receptor beta chains drawn from one sample of a study of T cells in Graves' hyperthyroidism and ophthalmopathy. TCRdb analysed the multiplex PCR reads with MiXCR anew, one entry per CDR3 protein. This table has around 620,000 distinct CDR3 sequences, approximately 15% appearing once. The sample was blood. The receptors here all came from a woman aged 18-30 years with Graves' ophthalmopathy. Both conserved end residues are part of each CDR3. D genes are given only for firm matches. Not all rows give a size; the values are once, few, many and, for expanded clones, a class.

j_gene | v_gene | d_gene | abundance | CDR3aa | CDR3nt
TRBJ1-4 | TRBV20-1 | TRBD1 | . | CSAPETGGGILANEKLFF | TGCAGTGCTCCAGAGACAGGGGGCGGAATTTTGGCTAATGAAAAACTGTTTTTT
TRBJ1-3 | TRBV7-3 | . | few | CASSSSGTSGNTIYF | TGTGCCAGCAGCTCCTCCGGGACGTCGGGAAACACCATATATTTT
TRBJ2-3 | TRBV20-1 | . | many | CSASGGSTDTQYF | TGCAGTGCTAGTGGAGGCAGCACAGATACGCAGTATTTT
TRBJ2-1 | TRBV12-3/TRBV12-4 | TRBD2 | few | CASLGLAGAGVNEQFF | TGTGCCAGCTTAGGACTAGCGGGAGCCGGCGTGAATGAGCAGTTCTTC
TRBJ1-5 | TRBV12-3/TRBV12-4 | . | many | CASSNQGFGGNQPQHF | TGTGCCAGCAGTAACCAGGGGTTCGGCGGCAATCAGCCCCAGCATTTT
TRBJ2-1 | TRBV7-6 | TRBD2 | many | CASSPSGLVANEQFF | TGTGCCAGCAGCCCCTCGGGACTAGTAGCCAATGAGCAGTTCTTC
TRBJ2-3 | TRBV5-5 | TRBD1 | few | CASSPTGTETDTQYF | TGTGCCAGCAGCCCGACAGGGACGGAAACAGATACGCAGTATTTT
TRBJ2-4 | TRBV7-9 | TRBD1 | . | CASSASTGSKNIQYF | TGTGCCAGCAGCGCGTCGACAGGGTCCAAAAACATTCAGTACTTC
TRBJ2-1 | TRBV28 | TRBD2 | many | CASSHGLAGASYNEQFF | TGTGCCAGCAGCCACGGACTAGCGGGAGCGTCCTACAATGAGCAGTTCTTC
TRBJ1-2 | TRBV28 | . | few | CASRAEVGGYTF | TGTGCCAGCAGAGCCGAAGTAGGAGGCTACACCTTC
TRBJ2-7 | TRBV11-1 | TRBD1 | many | CASSGWTGGDRREQYF | TGTGCCAGCAGCGGGTGGACAGGGGGTGATCGTCGCGAGCAGTACTTC
TRBJ2-1 | TRBV4-1 | TRBD2 | . | CASSQDSGLANNEQFF | TGCGCCAGCAGCCAAGATTCGGGACTAGCGAACAATGAGCAGTTCTTC
TRBJ2-7 | TRBV12-5 | . | many | CASGLVSPFWRQYF | TGTGCTAGTGGTTTGGTCTCCCCTTTTTGGCGGCAGTACTTC
TRBJ2-3 | TRBV5-1 | . | many | CASRGSTDTQYF | TGCGCCAGCAGAGGTAGCACAGATACGCAGTATTTT
TRBJ2-5 | TRBV5-6 | . | many | CASSLRSGVQETQYF | TGTGCCAGCAGCTTGAGGTCCGGGGTGCAAGAGACCCAGTACTTC
TRBJ2-7 | TRBV6-9 | . | . | CASSYRRDTSLYEQYF | TGTGCCAGCAGTTACCGCCGGGACACTTCCCTCTACGAGCAGTACTTC
TRBJ1-1 | TRBV28 | . | many | CASSPPGQEAFF | TGTGCCAGCAGTCCTCCCGGACAGGAAGCTTTCTTT
TRBJ1-4 | TRBV11-3 | . | few | CASSLDQGRNNEKLFF | TGTGCCAGCAGCTTAGATCAAGGACGGAATAATGAAAAACTGTTTTTT
TRBJ2-7 | TRBV5-1 | TRBD1 | many | CASSQLTGTGVEQYF | TGCGCCAGCAGCCAACTAACCGGGACAGGGGTCGAGCAGTACTTC
TRBJ1-1 | TRBV7-2 | TRBD1 | many | CASSLDTGGLLDAFF | TGTGCCAGCAGCTTAGACACAGGGGGCCTATTGGATGCTTTCTTT
TRBJ2-3 | TRBV4-1 | . | . | CASSQAGRTSQQYF | TGCGCCAGCAGCCAAGCCGGCCGGACGAGTCAGCAGTATTTT
TRBJ1-2 | TRBV6-5 | . | . | CASSYSWYGYTF | TGTGCCAGCAGTTACTCGTGGTATGGCTACACCTTC
TRBJ1-5 | TRBV6-1 | . | many | CASTLPSGNQPQHF | TGTGCCAGCACCCTCCCGTCCGGCAATCAGCCCCAGCATTTT
TRBJ1-5 | TRBV28 | . | many | CASRSVGGNQPQHF | TGTGCCAGCCGCTCCGTGGGGGGAAATCAGCCCCAGCATTTT
TRBJ2-1 | TRBV28 | . | few | CASRHPKGLRRNEQFF | TGTGCCAGCAGACATCCCAAGGGTCTAAGGAGGAATGAGCAGTTCTTC
TRBJ1-2 | TRBV5-1 | TRBD1 | many | CASSPGQERVKGYTF | TGCGCCAGCAGCCCAGGACAGGAGAGGGTGAAGGGCTACACCTTC
TRBJ2-1 | TRBV6-2/TRBV6-3 | . | many | CASRDGSGAGRNEQFF | TGTGCCAGCAGAGACGGGTCGGGAGCTGGTCGCAATGAGCAGTTCTTC
TRBJ2-1 | TRBV9 | TRBD2 | few | CASSPWTSGANEQFF | TGTGCCAGCAGCCCTTGGACTAGCGGGGCCAATGAGCAGTTCTTC
TRBJ1-6 | TRBV19 | . | few | CATLDRQNSPLHF | TGTGCCACCCTAGACAGGCAAAATTCACCCCTCCACTTT
TRBJ1-3 | TRBV6-5 | . | . | CASSPGLGTGNTIYF | TGTGCCAGCAGCCCCGGGTTGGGGACTGGAAACACCATATATTTT
TRBJ2-7 | TRBV6-1 | . | few | CATSLWGEQYF | TGTGCCACCTCACTATGGGGCGAGCAGTACTTC
TRBJ1-5 | TRBV6-2/TRBV6-3 | . | many | CASKAVDPQHF | TGTGCCAGCAAGGCAGTAGATCCCCAGCATTTT
TRBJ2-2 | TRBV3-1 | . | many | CASSRVGIPAGELFF | TGTGCCAGCAGCAGGGTTGGAATTCCGGCCGGGGAGCTGTTTTTT
TRBJ2-2 | TRBV19 | TRBD2 | few | CASRTSGDTGELFF | TGTGCCAGCCGGACTAGCGGAGACACCGGGGAGCTGTTTTTT
TRBJ2-1 | TRBV15 | TRBD2 | . | CATSRVLAGAGQFF | TGTGCCACCAGCAGAGTACTAGCGGGAGCTGGGCAGTTCTTC
TRBJ2-5 | TRBV20-1 | TRBD1 | many | CSANTGGEETQYF | TGCAGTGCTAACACAGGGGGCGAAGAGACCCAGTACTTC
TRBJ2-2 | TRBV20-1 | . | many | CSARDLSGKGGTGELFF | TGCAGTGCTAGAGATCTTTCCGGGAAGGGCGGCACCGGGGAGCTGTTTTTT
TRBJ2-1 | TRBV20-1 | TRBD2 | many | CSARGGGGLAGRNEQFF | TGCAGTGCTAGAGGTGGGGGCGGGCTAGCGGGGCGCAATGAGCAGTTCTTC
TRBJ1-3 | TRBV19 | . | few | CASCEPGSGNTIYF | TGTGCCAGTTGCGAACCCGGCTCTGGAAACACCATATATTTT
TRBJ2-3 | TRBV27 | TRBD1 | many | CASSLTRGQGTDTQYF | TGTGCCAGCAGTCTTACTAGGGGACAGGGCACAGATACGCAGTATTTT
TRBJ2-3 | TRBV7-9 | TRBD1 | few | CASSWEGGYGTDTQYF | TGTGCCAGCAGCTGGGAAGGGGGCTACGGCACAGATACGCAGTATTTT
TRBJ2-3 | TRBV20-1 | TRBD2 | many | CSAAAGGFTVTSTDTQYF | TGCAGTGCGGCAGCGGGAGGGTTCACCGTTACTAGCACAGATACGCAGTATTTT
TRBJ2-7 | TRBV28 | . | many | CASRVGGVSYEQYF | TGTGCCAGCAGAGTCGGGGGCGTATCCTACGAGCAGTACTTC
TRBJ2-2 | TRBV24-1 | . | many | CATSDYPLTDTGELFF | TGTGCCACCAGTGATTACCCCTTGACGGACACCGGGGAGCTGTTTTTT
TRBJ1-6 | TRBV20-1 | . | . | CSARQERYNSPLHF | TGCAGTGCTAGACAGGAACGCTATAATTCACCCCTCCACTTT
TRBJ2-3 | TRBV20-1 | . | . | CSARARDTQYF | TGCAGTGCTAGAGCTAGGGATACGCAGTATTTT
TRBJ2-5 | TRBV12-5 | TRBD2 | . | CASGLRLWTSGQETQYF | TGTGCTAGTGGTTTGCGCCTTTGGACTAGCGGGCAAGAGACCCAGTACTTC
TRBJ2-7 | TRBV27 | TRBD2 | few | CASSLERGGAYEQYF | TGTGCCAGCAGTTTAGAAAGGGGAGGGGCCTACGAGCAGTACTTC
TRBJ2-7 | TRBV18 | . | many | CASSPFWRSSSYEQYF | TGTGCCAGCTCACCATTCTGGCGGAGCAGCTCCTACGAGCAGTACTTC
TRBJ2-1 | TRBV3-1 | TRBD2 | many | CASSHQWGLDYNEQFF | TGTGCCAGCAGCCATCAGTGGGGACTAGACTACAATGAGCAGTTCTTC